The present entry profiles one T cell receptor (beta chain) with its context. This entry is derived from a study of cytotoxic CD8 clonotypes in ibrutinib-treated CLL. This table comes from immunoSEQ multiplex PCR, and its TCRdb copy is limited to in-frame clones, with some not included. Among tens of thousands of clones listed, approximately 82% were seen once. CDR1 is SGHAT and CDR2 is FQDESV in the germline V gene (reference sequence). Trimming pared 5 bases from V and 7 bases from J, leaving 17 bases between. This CDR3 is built from 14 residues. Sequences were derived from PBMCs, sampled after 24 months of ibrutinib treatment. The TCR comes from a human donor with chronic lymphocytic leukemia. This chain uses TRBV11-1 with TRBJ2-5, with no clear D. The CDR3 DNA reads TGTGCCAGCAGCCTGAACGGACCCCTTGGGACCCAGTACTTC. This sequence encodes CASSLNGPLGTQYF.